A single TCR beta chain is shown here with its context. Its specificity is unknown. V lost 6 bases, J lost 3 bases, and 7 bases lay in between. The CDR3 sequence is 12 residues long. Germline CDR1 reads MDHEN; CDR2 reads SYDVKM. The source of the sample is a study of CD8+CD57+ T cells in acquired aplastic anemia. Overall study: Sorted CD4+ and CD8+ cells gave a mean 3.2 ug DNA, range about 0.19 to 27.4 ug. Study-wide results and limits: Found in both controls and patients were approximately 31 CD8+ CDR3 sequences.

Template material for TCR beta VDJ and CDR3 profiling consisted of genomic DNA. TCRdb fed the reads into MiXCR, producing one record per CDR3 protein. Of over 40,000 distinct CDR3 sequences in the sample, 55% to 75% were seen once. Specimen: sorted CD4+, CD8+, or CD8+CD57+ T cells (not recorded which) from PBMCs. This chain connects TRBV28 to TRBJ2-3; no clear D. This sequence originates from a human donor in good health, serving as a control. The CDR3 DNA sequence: TGTGCCAGCAGGACCTCTACAGATACGCAGTATTTT. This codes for CASRTSTDTQYF.